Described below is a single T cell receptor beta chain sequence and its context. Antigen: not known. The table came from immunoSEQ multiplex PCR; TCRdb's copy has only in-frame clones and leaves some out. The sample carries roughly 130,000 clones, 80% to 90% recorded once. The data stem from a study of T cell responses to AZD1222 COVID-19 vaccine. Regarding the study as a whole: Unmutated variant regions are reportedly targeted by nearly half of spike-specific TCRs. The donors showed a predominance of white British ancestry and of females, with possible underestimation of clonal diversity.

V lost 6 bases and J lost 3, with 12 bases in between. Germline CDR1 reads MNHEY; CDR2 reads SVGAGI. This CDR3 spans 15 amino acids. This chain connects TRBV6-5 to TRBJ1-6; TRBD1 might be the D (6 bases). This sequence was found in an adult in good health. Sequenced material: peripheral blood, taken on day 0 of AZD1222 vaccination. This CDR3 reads CASRFKTGYNSPLHF. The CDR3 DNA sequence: TGTGCCAGCAGATTCAAGACAGGCTATAATTCACCCCTCCACTTT.